The 2 T cell receptor beta chains reported below all come from one sample, sequenced in a study of shared clonotypes between healthy human individuals. The repertoire was sequenced with immunoSEQ multiplex PCR; TCRdb's copy has only in-frame clones and lacks some. In the table there are 2 million to 3 million clones, over 85% of which are singletons. The specimen sequenced was naive CD4+ T cells from PBMCs. Stated subset: CD45RA+ positively selected. The origin of the receptors is a man younger than 35 in good health. Some clones in this sample may be carry-over from other donors' samples.

The chain uses TRBV4-3 and TRBJ2-3, with TRBD2 as a possible D gene (6 bases). Trimming removed 0 bases at V and 3 bases at J, with 22 bases between. Germline-derived CDR1 and CDR2 are LGHNA and YSLEER. The CDR3 totals 19 residues. CDR3 in amino acids: CASSQEPWGGEGKTDTQYF. Written as DNA, the CDR3 is TGCGCCAGCAGCCAAGAGCCTTGGGGCGGGGAAGGGAAAACAGATACGCAGTATTTT.

The CDR3 here is CASSSTSAKNIQYF. DNA of the CDR3: TGCGCCAGCAGCTCTACTAGCGCAAAAAACATTCAGTACTTC. The chain has TRBV5-1 and TRBJ2-4, with 7 bases aligning to TRBD2. The CDR3 totals 14 residues. Germline V gene lookup returns CDR1 SGHRS and CDR2 YFSETQ. J lost 4 bases, V lost 3 bases, and 4 bases had no gene match.